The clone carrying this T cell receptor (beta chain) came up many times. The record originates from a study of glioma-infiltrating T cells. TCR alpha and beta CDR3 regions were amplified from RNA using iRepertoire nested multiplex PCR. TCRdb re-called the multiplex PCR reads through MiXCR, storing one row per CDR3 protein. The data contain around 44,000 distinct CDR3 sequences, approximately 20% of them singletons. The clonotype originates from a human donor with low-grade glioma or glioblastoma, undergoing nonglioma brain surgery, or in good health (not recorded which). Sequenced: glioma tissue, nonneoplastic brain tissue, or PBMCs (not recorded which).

CDR3 protein: CASSLTGTSGGAGQETQYF. The CDR3 nucleotides read TGTGCCAGCAGTCTTACCGGGACTAGCGGGGGGGCAGGGCAAGAGACCCAGTACTTC. The chain combines TRBV28 with TRBJ2-5, with 16 nucleotides matching TRBD2. V trimming: 5 bases; J trimming: 2 bases; junction bases outside the gene matches: 11. This CDR3 contains 19 residues. CDR1 and CDR2 (germline): MDHEN, SYDVKM.